One and the same sample provided the 10 T cell receptor beta chains below, sequenced in a study of early T cells in non-severe SARS-CoV-2 infection. One entry per CDR3 protein, called by TCRdb with MiXCR from the 5' RACE reads. The sample carries tens of thousands of distinct CDR3 sequences, over 9% recorded once. The specimen sequenced was whole blood. The receptors come from an adult who was a healthcare worker with PCR-confirmed SARS-CoV-2 infection or an uninfected control (not recorded which).

This clonotype was recorded at least ten times. The genes are TRBV20-1 and TRBJ2-3; 14 nucleotides line up with TRBD2. Germline assignment: CDR1 DFQATT and CDR2 SNEGSKA (reference sequence). CDR3 length: 15 amino acids. Germline trimming cut 5 bases from V and 7 bases from J; bases unmatched to any gene: 8. The CDR3 DNA sequence: TGCAGTGCTCCGGGACTAGCGGGAGAGCTGTATACGCAGTATTTT. As protein: CSAPGLAGELYTQYF.

Many counts were recorded for this clonotype. This rearrangement joins TRBV7-2 to TRBJ2-5, with D possibly being TRBD1 or TRBD2 (6 bases each). The germline V gene encodes CDR1 SGHTA and CDR2 FQGNSA. The CDR3 spans 14 residues. Between the trimmed V and J ends, which lost 5 bases and 3 bases, there was a span of 13 bases. The CDR3 sequence: CASSGGPTEETQYF. Written as DNA, the CDR3 is TGTGCCAGCAGCGGGGGGCCCACAGAAGAGACCCAGTACTTC.

This clonotype has just a few counts. The J gene is TRBJ1-4, the V gene TRBV29-1, with D possibly TRBD1 on 5 matching bases. The CDR3 spans 13 residues. Trimming removed 4 bases from V and 4 bases from J, with 10 bases in between. Germline CDR1 is SQVTM and CDR2 is ANQGSEA. The CDR3: CSVATGDNEKLFF. CDR3 coding DNA: TGCAGCGTTGCTACAGGAGATAATGAAAAACTGTTTTTT.

V usage is TRBV3-1 and J usage is TRBJ2-7, with D unresolved. The CDR3 totals 13 residues. The germline V and J ends were trimmed by 4 bases and 2 bases, with 9 bases remaining between them. Germline assignment: CDR1 LGHDT and CDR2 YNNKEL (reference sequence). In DNA, the CDR3 is TGTGCCAGCAGCCCCTCCGGTACCTACGAGCAGTACTTC. Residues: CASSPSGTYEQYF.

This clonotype showed up many times. This sequence joins TRBV11-1 and TRBJ2-7; D uncertain. The germline V and J ends were trimmed by 0 bases and 6 bases, with 15 bases remaining between them. Germline loops: CDR1 SGHAT, CDR2 FQDESV (reference sequence). The CDR3 runs to 15 residues. CDR3: CASSLASAFDGEQYF. The CDR3 bases are TGTGCCAGCAGCTTAGCATCAGCCTTTGACGGCGAGCAGTACTTC.

This clonotype was picked up a small number of times. V and J are TRBV20-1 and TRBJ2-7; the D gene is possibly TRBD1 (5 bases). The V gene's germline CDR1 is DFQATT and CDR2 SNEGSKA (reference sequence). With 8 bases removed from V and 5 bases from J, the gap between germline ends came to 10 bases. The CDR3 runs 10 residues. As DNA, the CDR3 is TGCAGTACAGGCATCAACGAGCAGTACTTC. This codes for CSTGINEQYF.

This clonotype was detected ten times or more. The chain employs TRBV19 and TRBJ2-7; no definite D call. The CDR3 runs to 13 residues. Trimming left V 5 bases short and J 1 base short, with 9 bases between. The V gene's germline CDR1 is LNHDA and CDR2 SQIVND (reference sequence). The DNA of the CDR3 is TGTGCCAGTAGTTATGGGATTTCCTACGAGCAGTACTTC. It encodes CASSYGISYEQYF.

This clonotype showed up just once. This sequence may be a read error, since a much larger clone differs from it by one base. The CDR3 sequence: CASRCYTEAFF. The CDR3 DNA is TGTGCCAGCAGGTGTTACACTGAAGCTTTCTTT. The rearrangement links TRBV2 to TRBJ1-1; D is unresolved. The germline gives CDR1 SNHLY, CDR2 FYNNEI. The CDR3 runs 11 residues. Trimming pared 6 bases from V and 3 bases from J, leaving 5 bases between.

This clonotype was recorded at least ten times. The CDR3 sequence: CASSATAGGDQPQHF. CDR3 DNA: TGTGCCAGCAGCGCTACCGCGGGGGGGGATCAGCCCCAGCATTTT. V gene TRBV7-9 combines with J gene TRBJ1-5; a possible D gene is TRBD1 (5 bases). CDR3 length: 15 amino acids. CDR1 is SEHNR, CDR2 FQNEAQ, per germline (reference sequence). The V end lost 5 bases, the J end lost 5 bases, and 16 bases lay between the germline ends.

This clonotype was seen more than once but under ten times. The chain couples TRBV19 to TRBJ2-1; 12 positions match TRBD2. This CDR3 has 15 amino acids. Germline loops: CDR1 LNHDA, CDR2 SQIVND (reference sequence). V lost 5 bases to trimming and J lost 9 bases; unmatched junction nucleotides: 8. This CDR3 is CASSLLAGGTGEQFF. DNA of the CDR3: TGTGCCAGTAGTTTACTAGCGGGAGGTACAGGTGAGCAGTTCTTC.